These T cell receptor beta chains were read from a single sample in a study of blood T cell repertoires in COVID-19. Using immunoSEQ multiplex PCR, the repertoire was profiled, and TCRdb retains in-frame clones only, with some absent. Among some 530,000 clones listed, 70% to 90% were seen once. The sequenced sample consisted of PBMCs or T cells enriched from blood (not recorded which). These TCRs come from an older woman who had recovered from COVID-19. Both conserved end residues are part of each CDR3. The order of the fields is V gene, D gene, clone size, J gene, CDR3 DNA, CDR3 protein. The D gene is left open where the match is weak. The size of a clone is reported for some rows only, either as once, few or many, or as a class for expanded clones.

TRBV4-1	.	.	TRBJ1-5	TGCGCCAGCAGCCTCGGAGATGACAGGCTTAATCAGCCCCAGCATTTT	CASSLGDDRLNQPQHF
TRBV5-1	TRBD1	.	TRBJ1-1	TGCGCCAGCAGTTCGGACAGGGTGGGGGAAGCTTTCTTT	CASSSDRVGEAFF
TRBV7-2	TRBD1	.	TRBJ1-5	TGTGCCAGCAGCGTCCAGGGACAGGCGGGGGAGCCCCAGCATTTT	CASSVQGQAGEPQHF
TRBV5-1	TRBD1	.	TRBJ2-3	TGCGCCAGCAGCTTGGAGGGGGCCCCTATCACAGATACGCAGTATTTT	CASSLEGAPITDTQYF
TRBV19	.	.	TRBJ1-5	TGTGCCAGTACAGGGGACGGGAATCAGCCCCAGCATTTT	CASTGDGNQPQHF
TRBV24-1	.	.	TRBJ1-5	TGTGCCACCAGTGATACAGGGTTGGGGATTAATCAGCCCCAGCATTTT	CATSDTGLGINQPQHF
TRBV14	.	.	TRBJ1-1	TGTGCCAGCAGCCAAGACAGGTTAAGGAACACTGAAGCTTTCTTT	CASSQDRLRNTEAFF
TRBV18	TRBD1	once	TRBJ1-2	TGTGCCAGCTCTCACGACAGGGCCACCTATGGCTACACCTTC	CASSHDRATYGYTF
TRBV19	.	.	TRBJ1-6	TGTGCCAGCCGCGGGAATTCACCCCTCCACTTT	CASRGNSPLHF
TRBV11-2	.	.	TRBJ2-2	TGTGCCAGCAGCTTGCGGTTTCAGGAGCTGTTTTTT	CASSLRFQELFF
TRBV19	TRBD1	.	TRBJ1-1	TGTGCCAGTAGTATCTGGGCAGGGGGCGATGGGGTCATGAACACTGAAGCTTTCTTT	CASSIWAGGDGVMNTEAFF
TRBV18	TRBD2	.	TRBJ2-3	TGTGCCAGCTCACCGATAGCGGGGGGAATCACAGATACGCAGTATTTT	CASSPIAGGITDTQYF
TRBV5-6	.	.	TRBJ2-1	TGTGCCAGCAGCTTGGCGGCGGAGTTGTATGAGCAGTTCTTC	CASSLAAELYEQFF
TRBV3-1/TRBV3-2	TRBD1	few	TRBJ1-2	TGTGCCAGCAGCCAAGGGGACAGGGTCTACACCTTC	CASSQGDRVYTF
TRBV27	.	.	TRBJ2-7	TGTGCCAGCACTCGGCTACAACAGAGTGGCTCCTACGAGCAGTACTTC	CASTRLQQSGSYEQYF
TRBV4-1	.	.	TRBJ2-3	TGCGCCAGCAGCCAATCGTGGAGGGGTACAGATACGCAGTATTTT	CASSQSWRGTDTQYF
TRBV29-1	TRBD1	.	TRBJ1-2	TGCAGCGTTTTAGGGGGCGATGGCTACACCTTC	CSVLGGDGYTF
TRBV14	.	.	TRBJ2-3	TGTGCCAGCAGCCAATCCCGCGCGGATACGCAGTATTTT	CASSQSRADTQYF
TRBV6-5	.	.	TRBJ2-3	TGTGCCAGTTCGGACTCCCGCGCGCAGTATTTT	CASSDSRAQYF
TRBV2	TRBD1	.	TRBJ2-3	TGTGCCAGCAATCGGGACAGGGGCACAGATACGCAGTATTTT	CASNRDRGTDTQYF
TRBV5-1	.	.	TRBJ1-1	TGCGCCAGCAGCTTGGTCAGGGAGAACACTGAAGCTTTCTTT	CASSLVRENTEAFF
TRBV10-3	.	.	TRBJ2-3	TGTGCCATCAGGGATGGGACTAGCACAGATACGCAGTATTTT	CAIRDGTSTDTQYF
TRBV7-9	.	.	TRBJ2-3	TGTGCCAGCAGCTTCGGGGCAGATACGCAGTATTTT	CASSFGADTQYF
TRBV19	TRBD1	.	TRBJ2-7	TGTGCCAGTAGGGGACAGTATTACGAGCAGTACTTC	CASRGQYYEQYF
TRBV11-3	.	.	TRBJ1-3	TGTGCCAGCAGCTTAGGAGCAGGGTCTGGAAACACCATATATTTT	CASSLGAGSGNTIYF
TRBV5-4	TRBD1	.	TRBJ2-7	TGTGCCAGCAGCATAGGACAGGGGAGGGGGAGGAGCTCCTACGAGCAGTACTTC	CASSIGQGRGRSSYEQYF
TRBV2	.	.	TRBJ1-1	TGTGCCAGCACCCGCGGGGGGAACGATGAAGCTTTCTTT	CASTRGGNDEAFF
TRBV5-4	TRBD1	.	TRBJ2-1	TGTGCCAGCAGCCGCGGACAGGGGGATGAGCAGTTCTTC	CASSRGQGDEQFF